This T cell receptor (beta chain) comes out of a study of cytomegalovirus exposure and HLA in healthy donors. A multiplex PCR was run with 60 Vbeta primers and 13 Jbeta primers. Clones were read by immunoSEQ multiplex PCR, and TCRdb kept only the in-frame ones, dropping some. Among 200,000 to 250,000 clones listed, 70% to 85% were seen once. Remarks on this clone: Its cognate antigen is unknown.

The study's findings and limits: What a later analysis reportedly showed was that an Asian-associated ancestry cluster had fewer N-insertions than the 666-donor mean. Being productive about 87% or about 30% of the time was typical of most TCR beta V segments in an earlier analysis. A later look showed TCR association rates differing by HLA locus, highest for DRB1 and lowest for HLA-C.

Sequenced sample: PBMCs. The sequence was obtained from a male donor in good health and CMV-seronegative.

The CDR3 spells CASSLSSGPVSYEQYF. The CDR3 DNA reads TGCGCCAGCAGCTTGTCTAGCGGCCCCGTCTCCTACGAGCAGTACTTC. V gene TRBV5-1 combines with J gene TRBJ2-7; TRBD2 agrees at 7 bases. The germline V gene encodes CDR1 SGHRS and CDR2 YFSETQ. The CDR3 has 16 amino acids. Trimming cost V 1 base and J 0 bases; bases outside gene matches: 7.